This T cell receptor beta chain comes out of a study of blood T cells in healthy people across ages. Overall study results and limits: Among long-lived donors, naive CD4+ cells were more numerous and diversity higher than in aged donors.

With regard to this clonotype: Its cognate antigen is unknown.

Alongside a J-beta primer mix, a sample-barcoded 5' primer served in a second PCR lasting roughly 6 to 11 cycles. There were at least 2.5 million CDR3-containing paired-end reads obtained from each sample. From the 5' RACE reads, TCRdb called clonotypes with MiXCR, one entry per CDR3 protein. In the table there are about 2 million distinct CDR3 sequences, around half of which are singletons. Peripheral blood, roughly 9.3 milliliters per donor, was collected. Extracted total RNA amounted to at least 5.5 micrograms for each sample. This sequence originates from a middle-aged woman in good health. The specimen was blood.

The DNA for the CDR3 is TGTGCCAGCAGCCAATTTCCTCCCCCGGTTCAGGATGGTGGCTACACCTTC. Its translation is CASSQFPPPVQDGGYTF. The rearrangement joins TRBV3-1 to TRBJ1-2; D remains ambiguous. The ends were cut back, 2 bases at V and 7 bases at J, with 23 bases in the middle. CDR1 and CDR2 (germline): LGHDT, YNNKEL (reference sequence). The CDR3 contains 17 residues. The full variable domain, in which reference TRBV3-1 and TRBJ1-2 provide the parts outside the CDR3, is DTAVSQTPKYLVTQMGNDKSIKCEQNLGHDTMYWYKQDSKKFLKIMFSYNNKELIINETVPNRFSPKSPDKAHLNLHINSLELGDSAVYFCASSQFPPPVQDGGYTFGSGTRLTVV.